This TCR beta chain was sequenced in a study of control samples from healthy donors and cancer patients. Some clones are missing from TCRdb's copy, which holds only in-frame ones; the method was immunoSEQ multiplex PCR. The sample holds about 73,000 clones, roughly 94% seen once. Looked up from germline, CDR1 is MNHEY and CDR2 is SVGAGI. This CDR3 has 13 amino acids. V lost 6 bases, J lost 3 bases, and 3 bases stayed unmatched. Sequenced: blood. The sequence came from a woman between 40 and 55 years old in good health. This chain joins TRBV6-5 and TRBJ2-7; 9 nucleotides match TRBD2. The CDR3 DNA is TGTGCCAGCAGCTCAGCGGGGGGCTACGAGCAGTACTTC. Its protein is CASSSAGGYEQYF.